The clone carrying this T cell receptor beta chain occurred a few times. The antigen is unknown. This record comes from a study of blood T cells in healthy people across ages. Study-wide context: T cells yielded about one barcoded beta molecule per two cells through template switching. Study-level points and caveats: Total diversity from one million sequenced T cells was likely underestimated. There was no known CMV status for donors, so expanded clonotype changes were possibly confounded.

Extraction of total RNA produced a minimum of 6 micrograms from each sample. CDR1 and CDR2 from the germline V gene are KGHSY and FQNENV. The CDR3 totals 17 residues. After removal of 1 base from V and 2 bases from J, the junction contained 11 bases not matched to a gene. Using a J-beta primer mix together with a sample-barcoded 5' primer, a second PCR was run for about 7 to 12 cycles. TCRdb fed the 5' RACE reads into MiXCR, producing one record per CDR3 protein. The table shows over a million distinct CDR3 sequences, with more than 40% occurring only once. The sequence derives from a woman aged 55-75 years in good health. The sample was blood. The chain uses TRBV16 and TRBJ2-7; 7 bases align to TRBD2. The CDR3 reads CASSQFSRRGTTYEQYF. CDR3 in DNA: TGTGCCAGCAGCCAATTCTCGAGGCGAGGGACTACCTACGAGCAGTACTTC.